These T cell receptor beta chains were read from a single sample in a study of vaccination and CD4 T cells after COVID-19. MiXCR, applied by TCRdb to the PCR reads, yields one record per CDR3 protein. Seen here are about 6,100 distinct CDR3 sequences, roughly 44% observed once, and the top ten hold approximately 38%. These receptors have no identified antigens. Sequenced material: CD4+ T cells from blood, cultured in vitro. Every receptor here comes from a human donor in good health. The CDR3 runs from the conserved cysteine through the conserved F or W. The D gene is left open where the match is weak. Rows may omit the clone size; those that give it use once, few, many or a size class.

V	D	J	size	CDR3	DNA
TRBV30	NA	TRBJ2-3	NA	CAWSPTQRSRTDTQYF	TGTGCCTGGAGTCCCACGCAACGGAGCCGCACAGATACGCAGTATTTT
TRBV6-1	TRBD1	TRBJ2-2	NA	CASSRQGKSSTGELFF	TGTGCCAGCAGTCGACAGGGAAAGTCCTCCACCGGGGAGCTGTTTTTT
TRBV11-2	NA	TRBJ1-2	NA	CASRLTRGDYGYTF	TGTGCCAGCAGACTGACCAGGGGCGACTATGGCTACACCTTC
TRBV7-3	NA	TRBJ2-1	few	CASSLDGEGGNEQFF	TGTGCCAGCAGCTTGGACGGGGAAGGGGGCAATGAGCAGTTCTTC
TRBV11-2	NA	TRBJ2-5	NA	CASATRDEGETQYF	TGTGCCAGCGCCACTCGCGACGAAGGAGAGACCCAGTACTTC
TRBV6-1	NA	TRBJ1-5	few	CASSGQQNQPQHF	TGTGCCAGCAGTGGACAGCAAAATCAGCCCCAGCATTTT
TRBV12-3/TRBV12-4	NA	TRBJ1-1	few	CASSLGRVMNTEAFF	TGTGCCAGCAGTTTAGGCAGGGTGATGAACACTGAAGCTTTCTTT
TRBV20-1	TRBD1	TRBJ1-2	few	CSAPLTGWNGYTF	TGCAGTGCTCCCCTGACAGGGTGGAATGGCTACACCTTC
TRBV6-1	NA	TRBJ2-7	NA	CASRLGQNSYEQYF	TGTGCCAGCCGACTCGGACAGAACTCCTACGAGCAGTACTTC
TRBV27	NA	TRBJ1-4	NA	CASSSGTYGAANEKLFF	TGTGCCAGCAGTTCAGGGACATACGGGGCCGCTAATGAAAAACTGTTTTTT
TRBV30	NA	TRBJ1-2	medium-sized	CAWSVNAGLYGYTF	TGTGCCTGGAGTGTAAACGCAGGGCTCTATGGCTACACCTTC
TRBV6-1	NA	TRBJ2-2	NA	CASSTRQGLGTGELFF	TGTGCCAGCAGCACCAGACAAGGCCTGGGCACCGGGGAGCTGTTTTTT
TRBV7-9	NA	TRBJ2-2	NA	CASSFFLTSNTGELFF	TGTGCCAGCAGCTTCTTTCTCACATCGAACACCGGGGAGCTGTTTTTT
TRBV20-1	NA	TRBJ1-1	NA	CSVPEGDTEAFF	TGCAGTGTCCCCGAAGGGGACACTGAAGCTTTCTTT